The 22 T cell receptor beta chains below all came from one sample that was sequenced in a study of T cells in Graves' hyperthyroidism and ophthalmopathy. Amplification of TCR beta CDR3 regions was performed using RNA transcripts as template. Using the HTBI primer set, a first-round RT-PCR was run on the TCR CDR3. MiXCR, run by TCRdb on the multiplex PCR reads, gives a single entry per CDR3 protein. In the table there are approximately 400,000 distinct CDR3 sequences, 15% to 17% of which are singletons. Sequencing used blood. All receptors derive from a woman aged 18-30 years with Graves' hyperthyroidism.

The chain couples TRBV5-1 to TRBJ2-1; 9 bases fit TRBD1. From germline, CDR1 is SGHRS and CDR2 YFSETQ. This CDR3 spans 14 amino acids. The J segment lost 11 bases and the V segment lost 2 bases, leaving 8 bases of the junction unmatched. This chain's CDR3 is CASSFGQGSMKQFF. CDR3 nucleotide sequence: TGCGCCAGCAGCTTCGGACAGGGGTCAATGAAGCAGTTCTTC.

This clonotype was detected only a few times. This chain uses TRBV5-6 with TRBJ2-7, with TRBD2 identical over 8 bases. The V segment lost 1 base and the J segment 2 bases; nucleotides outside the gene matches: 5. The V gene's germline CDR1 is SGHDT and CDR2 YYEEEE. The CDR3 is 15 residues long. The CDR3 spells CASSLFRGGPYEQYF. The CDR3 DNA reads as TGTGCCAGCAGCTTGTTCCGCGGGGGGCCCTACGAGCAGTACTTC.

V is TRBV29-1 and J is TRBJ1-1; 10 bases agree with TRBD1. Trimming at V came to 2 bases and at J to 1 base, leaving 10 bases not matched to a gene. Germline V lookup: CDR1 SQVTM, CDR2 ANQGSEA. The CDR3 has 17 amino acids. The CDR3 bases are TGCAGCGTTGAATGGGACAGGGGTCTGCTTGGGAACACTGAAGCTTTCTTT. Its translation: CSVEWDRGLLGNTEAFF.

This clonotype was observed many times. This chain joins TRBV12-3 or TRBV12-4 and TRBJ2-1; 7 nucleotides agree with TRBD2. V shed 5 bases, J shed 9 bases, and the junction held 7 bases outside the gene matches. CDR3 length: 13 residues. The chain's CDR3 is CASSLGREAEQFF. The DNA for the CDR3 is TGTGCCAGCAGTCTCGGACGGGAGGCTGAGCAGTTCTTC.

This clonotype was counted only a few times. The chain combines TRBV9 with TRBJ2-7; D is possibly TRBD2 (7 bases). Germline lookup yields CDR1 SGDLS and CDR2 YYNGEE. The germline V and J ends were trimmed by 2 bases and 3 bases, with 15 bases remaining between them. CDR3 length: 15 amino acids. The CDR3 bases are TGTGCCAGCAGCGTGGAGGGGGGGGGCAACTACGAGCAGTACTTC. Amino acids: CASSVEGGGNYEQYF.

The J gene is TRBJ2-5, the V gene TRBV4-1; D is perhaps TRBD1 (6 bases). Germline V gene sequence: CDR1 MGHRA, CDR2 YSYEKL. There are 14 residues in the CDR3. V gave up 4 bases and J gave up 5 bases, with 14 bases separating them. Written as DNA, the CDR3 is TGCGCCAGCAGCCCCCAAGGGGGACCGGAGACCCAGTACTTC. Protein: CASSPQGGPETQYF.

This clonotype was counted between two and nine times. This chain uses TRBV6-1 with TRBJ2-7, with TRBD2 matching over 14 bases. Losses at the gene ends were 11 bases for V and 4 bases for J; bases not matched to a gene: 13. Germline V gene lookup returns CDR1 MNHNS and CDR2 SASEGT. The CDR3 runs 16 residues. In DNA form, the CDR3 reads TGTGCCGGCGGACTGGGACTAGCGGGAGAAGCATACGAGCAGTACTTC. This encodes CAGGLGLAGEAYEQYF.

This chain uses TRBV3-1 with TRBJ2-1; 11 nucleotides match TRBD2. The germline gives CDR1 LGHDT, CDR2 YNNKEL (reference sequence). V shed 1 base, J shed 9 bases, and the junction held 11 bases outside the gene matches. The CDR3 runs to 17 residues. This CDR3 is CASSQGGLAGGGREQFF. The CDR3 region has the DNA TGTGCCAGCAGCCAAGGGGGGCTAGCGGGAGGTGGGCGTGAGCAGTTCTTC.

This clonotype was recorded at least ten times. The rearrangement links TRBV20-1 to TRBJ2-7; 12 bases match TRBD1. There are 14 residues in the CDR3. Per the germline V gene, CDR1 is DFQATT and CDR2 is SNEGSKA (reference sequence). With V trimmed by 4 bases and J by 2 bases, 3 bases remained unmatched. CDR3 nucleotide sequence: TGCAGTGCTATGGGACAGGGGGCTACCTACGAGCAGTACTTC. Amino acids: CSAMGQGATYEQYF.

The rearrangement uses TRBV28 and TRBJ2-7; 9 bases match TRBD2. The CDR3 contains 15 residues. V lost 2 bases to trimming and J lost 7 bases; unmatched junction nucleotides: 9. Germline V CDR1 and CDR2: MDHEN, SYDVKM. CDR3: CASSLGWRGGGEQYF. CDR3 bases: TGTGCCAGCAGTTTAGGGTGGCGGGGGGGGGGGGAGCAGTACTTC.

J is TRBJ1-4 and V is TRBV6-5; D is perhaps TRBD1 (6 bases). V was clipped by 3 bases and J by 8 bases, with 16 bases between them. Germline CDR1 reads MNHEY; CDR2 reads SVGAGI. The CDR3 runs 15 residues. The DNA of the CDR3 is TGTGCCAGCAGTTATGACTGGGGGCGGAGAGAAAAACTGTTTTTT. Its protein is CASSYDWGRREKLFF.

This clonotype was counted a single time. The chain joins TRBV20-1 to TRBJ1-5; 7 bases map to TRBD1. Germline-derived CDR1 and CDR2 are DFQATT and SNEGSKA (reference sequence). This CDR3 contains 15 residues. The trim removed 3 bases at V and 0 bases at J, leaving 5 bases unmatched. The CDR3 bases are TGCAGTGCTAGTTGGGGACAGTATAGCAATCAGCCCCAGCATTTT. This codes for CSASWGQYSNQPQHF.

This chain uses TRBV10-3 with TRBJ2-1; D may be TRBD2 (6 bases). V shed 0 bases and J shed 5 bases, with 14 bases lying between them. This CDR3 spans 16 amino acids. The V gene's germline CDR1 is ENHRY and CDR2 SYGVKD. The CDR3 protein is CAISESGVTSNNEQFF. DNA for the CDR3: TGTGCCATCAGTGAGTCAGGGGTGACTAGTAACAATGAGCAGTTCTTC.

This clonotype was seen only a few times. J is TRBJ2-7 and V is TRBV5-1; TRBD2 matches at 10 bases. Trimming at V came to 1 base and at J to 6 bases, leaving 13 bases not matched to a gene. The CDR3 is 17 residues long. CDR1 and CDR2 from the germline V gene are SGHRS and YFSETQ. The CDR3, as DNA: TGCGCCAGCAGCTTGAGGGAGCTAGCGGGAGTCCAGAGCGAGCAGTACTTC. Protein product: CASSLRELAGVQSEQYF. Using reference TRBV5-1 and TRBJ2-7 for the parts outside the CDR3, the full variable domain is KAGVTQTPRYLIKTRGQQVTLSCSPISGHRSVSWYQQTPGQGLQFLFEYFSETQRNKGNFPGRFSGRQFSNSRSEMNVSTLELGDSALYLCASSLRELAGVQSEQYFGPGTRLTVT.

This clonotype was observed many times. V gene TRBV6-1 combines with J gene TRBJ2-7; TRBD1 matches 8 bases. V was pared by 7 bases and J by 1 base, with 12 bases of the junction left unmatched. The CDR3 covers 16 residues. CDR1 is MNHNS, CDR2 SASEGT, per germline. Here the CDR3 reads CASTSYRDRNSYEQYF. The CDR3 nucleotides are TGTGCCAGCACCTCGTACCGGGACAGGAATTCCTACGAGCAGTACTTC.

In its sample, this clonotype was seen a few times. This rearrangement joins TRBV2 to TRBJ2-2, with D uncertain. The CDR3 contains 11 residues. Germline V gives CDR1 SNHLY, CDR2 FYNNEI. V was trimmed by 4 bases and J by 7 bases, leaving 4 bases between them. This CDR3 is CASSGSGELFF. The CDR3 DNA reads as TGTGCCAGCAGTGGTAGCGGGGAGCTGTTTTTT.

The CDR3 bases are TGCAGTGCTAGCTTCGGACTAGCGGGAGCTATGCAGTATTTT. Protein: CSASFGLAGAMQYF. This chain uses TRBV20-1 with TRBJ2-3, with 13 positions matching TRBD2. CDR3 length: 14 residues. The V and J ends lost 3 bases and 11 bases, in that order; junction bases with no gene match: 8. Germline CDR1 is DFQATT and CDR2 is SNEGSKA (reference sequence).

This clonotype was counted between two and nine times. The J gene is TRBJ1-1, the V gene TRBV28, with unresolved D. Germline values: CDR1 MDHEN, CDR2 SYDVKM. CDR3 size: 13 residues. Trimming stripped 5 bases from V and 2 bases from J, with 9 bases between. DNA for the CDR3: TGTGCCAGCAGTACTAATAAAAACACTGAAGCTTTCTTT. Protein sequence: CASSTNKNTEAFF.

V usage is TRBV9 and J usage is TRBJ2-2; D perhaps matches TRBD2 (6 bases). Germline V gene data show CDR1 as SGDLS and CDR2 as YYNGEE. The CDR3 contains 15 residues. V gave up 1 base and J gave up 6 bases, with 13 bases separating them. The CDR3 bases are TGTGCCAGCAGCGTACGGGGGATTGGTGCCGGGGAGCTGTTTTTT. This codes for CASSVRGIGAGELFF.

This clonotype has only a few counts. The chain recombines TRBV3-1 with TRBJ2-1; 8 bases match TRBD2. The ends lost 2 bases at V and 8 bases at J; junction bases unmatched: 8. The germline gives CDR1 LGHDT, CDR2 YNNKEL (reference sequence). The CDR3 consists of 15 residues. CDR3 nucleotide sequence: TGTGCCAGCAGCCAATCGGGGGGGCACTGGGATGAGCAGTTCTTC. Translating gives CASSQSGGHWDEQFF.

This clonotype appeared a few times. This may be a read error: a much more frequent sequence differs by one nucleotide. The J gene is TRBJ1-1, the V gene TRBV10-1; 7 bases agree with TRBD1. The CDR3 has 17 amino acids. Germline CDR1 is WNHNN and CDR2 is SYGVQD (reference sequence). CDR3 loop: CASTWKSRQGPNAEAFF. CDR3 coding DNA: TGCGCCAGCACTTGGAAGTCCCGACAGGGCCCGAACGCTGAAGCTTTCTTT.

There are a few counts of this clonotype. V usage is TRBV19 and J usage is TRBJ2-1; 10 bases are shared with TRBD2. This CDR3 is 14 amino acids long. Germline V gene data show CDR1 as LNHDA and CDR2 as SQIVND (reference sequence). Trimming cost V 5 bases and J 8 bases; bases outside gene matches: 6. In DNA form, the CDR3 reads TGTGCCAGTAGTTCAGCGGGGGGGTTGGATGAGCAGTTCTTC. Translated: CASSSAGGLDEQFF. The full variable domain, in which reference TRBV19 and TRBJ2-1 provide the parts outside the CDR3, is DGGITQSPKYLFRKEGQNVTLSCEQNLNHDAMYWYRQDPGQGLRLIYYSQIVNDFQKGDIAEGYSVSREKKESFPLTVTSAQKNPTAFYLCASSSAGGLDEQFFGPGTRLTVL.